A selection of T cell receptor beta chains follows, all from one sample in a study of blood T cells in healthy people across ages. TCRdb reprocessed the 5' RACE reads with MiXCR, giving one entry per CDR3 protein. The profile shows about 780,000 distinct CDR3 sequences, more than 25% of them singletons. The sample also formed part of further work on T cells of mothers and their children.

Source material: blood. These receptors all come from a boy aged 5 to 17 in good health. CDR3s include the opening cysteine and the closing phenylalanine or tryptophan. The D gene is left open where the match is weak. Clone size appears in some rows only: once, few, many, or a class for an expanded clone.

J	V	size	D	CDR3	DNA
TRBJ2-7	TRBV7-3	-	TRBD1	CASSRDSHEQYF	TGTGCCAGCAGCAGGGACAGCCACGAGCAGTACTTC
TRBJ2-5	TRBV3-1	few	-	CASSPFSGVRETQYF	TGTGCCAGCAGCCCGTTTTCTGGGGTTCGAGAGACCCAGTACTTC
TRBJ2-5	TRBV18	many	-	CASSPPTGSQETQYF	TGTGCCAGCTCACCACCTACAGGGTCTCAAGAGACCCAGTACTTC
TRBJ2-3	TRBV12-3/TRBV12-4	-	-	CASSSRQRTDTQYF	TGTGCCAGCAGTTCCAGGCAGCGCACAGATACGCAGTATTTT
TRBJ2-5	TRBV6-6	-	-	CASCPVGETQYF	TGTGCCAGCTGTCCAGTCGGGGAGACCCAGTACTTC
TRBJ1-3	TRBV10-3	-	-	CAISGAGNTIYF	TGTGCCATCAGTGGGGCTGGAAACACCATATATTTT
TRBJ1-1	TRBV28	few	TRBD1	CASTAGGEAFF	TGTGCCAGCACGGCAGGGGGAGAAGCTTTCTTT
TRBJ2-1	TRBV6-5	-	TRBD2	CASSRGGALYNEQFF	TGTGCCAGCAGTCGCGGGGGGGCGTTGTACAATGAGCAGTTCTTC
TRBJ2-6	TRBV15	-	TRBD1	CATSAWGTVLSGANVLTF	TGTGCCACCAGCGCTTGGGGGACAGTTCTCTCTGGGGCCAACGTCCTGACTTTC
TRBJ2-5	TRBV5-5	-	-	CASSLATGGLETQYF	TGTGCCAGCAGCTTGGCCACGGGGGGCCTAGAGACCCAGTACTTC
TRBJ2-1	TRBV12-3/TRBV12-4	-	-	CASSLVGGINEQFF	TGTGCCAGCAGTCTGGTGGGCGGTATCAATGAGCAGTTCTTC
TRBJ2-7	TRBV20-1	-	-	CSARTDLSSYEQYF	TGCAGTGCGAGGACAGACCTAAGCTCCTACGAGCAGTACTTC
TRBJ1-2	TRBV5-1	-	-	CASSFRTGNYGYTF	TGCGCCAGCAGCTTCCGGACTGGTAACTATGGCTACACCTTC
TRBJ2-3	TRBV11-2	few	-	CASSLVSRDDTQYF	TGTGCCAGCAGCTTAGTGTCCCGGGACGATACGCAGTATTTT
TRBJ1-3	TRBV9	few	-	CVSSVGVLAGNTIYF	TGTGTCAGCAGCGTTGGAGTCCTAGCTGGAAACACCATATATTTT
TRBJ1-6	TRBV27	-	-	CASRLRGGNSPLHF	TGTGCCAGCAGACTTCGGGGGGGGAATTCACCCCTCCACTTT
TRBJ2-7	TRBV28	-	TRBD2	CASSPAFTREAGARF	TGTGCCAGCAGTCCAGCCTTCACCCGGGAAGCGGGAGCTCGATTC
TRBJ1-2	TRBV29-1	few	-	CSTPDPGAEGYTF	TGCAGCACCCCAGACCCGGGAGCAGAGGGCTACACCTTC
TRBJ2-7	TRBV28	once	TRBD2	CASPLGAGRARGYEQYF	TGTGCCAGCCCCCTCGGAGCAGGGAGGGCTAGGGGATACGAGCAGTACTTC
TRBJ2-2	TRBV18	few	-	CASSPRSVTGELFF	TGTGCCAGCTCACCACGCTCTGTTACCGGGGAGCTGTTTTTT
TRBJ2-5	TRBV11-2	-	TRBD2	CASRLAGGETQCF	TGTGCCAGCCGACTAGCGGGGGGGGAGACCCAGTGCTTC
TRBJ2-5	TRBV20-1	-	-	CSANTAAGETQYF	TGCAGTGCGAACACGGCCGCGGGAGAGACCCAGTACTTC
TRBJ2-7	TRBV9	few	-	CASSVHPGGSSYEQYF	TGTGCCAGCAGCGTACACCCTGGGGGGAGCTCCTACGAGCAGTACTTC
TRBJ1-5	TRBV2	few	TRBD1	CASSERDRGVDQPQHF	TGTGCCAGCAGTGAGAGGGACAGAGGGGTGGATCAGCCCCAGCATTTT
TRBJ1-2	TRBV20-1	-	TRBD1	CSAPRILNFRQGDNGYTF	TGCAGTGCCCCAAGGATCCTCAACTTCCGACAGGGTGATAATGGCTACACCTTC
TRBJ2-7	TRBV3-1	-	-	CVSSQRDEQYF	TGTGTCAGCAGCCAACGGGATGAGCAGTACTTC
TRBJ2-1	TRBV20-1	-	TRBD2	CSATQNSGRPYNEQFF	TGCAGTGCTACACAAAATAGCGGGAGACCCTACAATGAGCAGTTCTTC